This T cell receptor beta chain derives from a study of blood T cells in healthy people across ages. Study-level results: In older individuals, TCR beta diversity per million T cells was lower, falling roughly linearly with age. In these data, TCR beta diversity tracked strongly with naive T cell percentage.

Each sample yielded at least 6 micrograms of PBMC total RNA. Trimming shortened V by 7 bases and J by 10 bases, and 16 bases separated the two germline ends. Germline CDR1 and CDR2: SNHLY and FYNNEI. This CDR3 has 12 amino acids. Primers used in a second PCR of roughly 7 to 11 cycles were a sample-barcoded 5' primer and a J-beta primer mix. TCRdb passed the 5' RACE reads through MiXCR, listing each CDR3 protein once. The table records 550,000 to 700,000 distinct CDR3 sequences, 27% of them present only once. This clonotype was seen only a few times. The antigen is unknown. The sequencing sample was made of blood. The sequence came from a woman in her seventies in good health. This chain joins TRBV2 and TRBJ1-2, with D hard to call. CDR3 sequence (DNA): TGTGCCAGCACCGTAATGAGGACTCACTACACCTTC. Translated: CASTVMRTHYTF.